Sequencing of this T cell receptor (beta chain) was carried out in a study of STAT5B mutations in CD4+ large granular lymphocyte leukemia. The repertoire was sequenced with immunoSEQ multiplex PCR; TCRdb's copy has only in-frame clones and lacks some. The data show around 30,000 clones, around 70% seen once. Remarks on this clone: The target antigen is unknown.

Findings and limits, study-wide: The CD4+ versus CD8+ T-LGLL clonality difference may reflect limited sample size.

CDR1 and CDR2 from the germline V gene are LNHDA and SQIVND (reference sequence). Trimming stripped 7 bases from V and 0 bases from J, with 13 bases between. The CDR3 covers 15 residues. The receptor was derived from a human donor in good health. What was sequenced was CD4+ T cells from blood buffy coats. V usage is TRBV19 and J usage is TRBJ1-3, with D possibly being TRBD1 (6 bases). The CDR3 here is CASMAGDSSGNTIYF. Written as DNA, the CDR3 is TGTGCCAGTATGGCAGGGGATTCCTCTGGAAACACCATATATTTT.